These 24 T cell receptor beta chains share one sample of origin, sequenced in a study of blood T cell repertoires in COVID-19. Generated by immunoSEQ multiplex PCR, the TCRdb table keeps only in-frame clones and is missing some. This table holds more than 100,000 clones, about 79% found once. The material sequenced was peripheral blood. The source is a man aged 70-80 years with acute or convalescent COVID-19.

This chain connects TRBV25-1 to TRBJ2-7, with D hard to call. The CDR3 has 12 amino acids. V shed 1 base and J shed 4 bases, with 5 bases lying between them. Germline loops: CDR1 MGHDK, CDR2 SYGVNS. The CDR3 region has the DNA TGTGCCAGCAGTGAATCAGGATACGAGCAGTACTTC. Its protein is CASSESGYEQYF.

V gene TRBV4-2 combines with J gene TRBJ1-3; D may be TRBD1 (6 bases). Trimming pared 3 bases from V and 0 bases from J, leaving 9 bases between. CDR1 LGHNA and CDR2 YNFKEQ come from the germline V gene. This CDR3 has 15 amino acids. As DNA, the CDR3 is TGTGCCAGCAGCCATCCACAGGGCTCTGGAAACACCATATATTTT. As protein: CASSHPQGSGNTIYF.

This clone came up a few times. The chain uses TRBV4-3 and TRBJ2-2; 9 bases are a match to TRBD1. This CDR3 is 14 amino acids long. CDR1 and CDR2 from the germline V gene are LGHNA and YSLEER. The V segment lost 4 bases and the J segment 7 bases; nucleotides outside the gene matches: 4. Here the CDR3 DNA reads TGCGCCAGCAGCCGGGGACAGGGCCTCGGGGAGCTGTTTTTT. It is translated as CASSRGQGLGELFF.

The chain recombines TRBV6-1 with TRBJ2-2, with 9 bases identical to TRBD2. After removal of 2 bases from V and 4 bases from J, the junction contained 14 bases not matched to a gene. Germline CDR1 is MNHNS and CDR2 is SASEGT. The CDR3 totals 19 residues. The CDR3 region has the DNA TGTGCCAGCAGTGAATCCGCTGATCTCCTAGCGGGGTCCACCGGGGAGCTGTTTTTT. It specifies CASSESADLLAGSTGELFF.

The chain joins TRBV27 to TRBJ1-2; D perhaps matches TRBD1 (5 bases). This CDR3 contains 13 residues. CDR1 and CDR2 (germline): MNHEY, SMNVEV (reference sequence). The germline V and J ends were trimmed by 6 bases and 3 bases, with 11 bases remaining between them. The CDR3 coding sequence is TGTGCCAGCAGACGGGGGACGTACTATGGCTACACCTTC. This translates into CASRRGTYYGYTF.

The chain's CDR3 is CASSLDAGGLGEQYF. CDR3 DNA: TGTGCCAGCAGCTTAGATGCGGGGGGGCTTGGCGAGCAGTACTTC. The chain recombines TRBV7-3 with TRBJ2-7; 9 bases map to TRBD2. The CDR3 sequence is 15 residues long. The V gene's germline CDR1 is SGHTA and CDR2 FQGTGA. With V trimmed by 2 bases and J by 6 bases, 8 bases remained unmatched.

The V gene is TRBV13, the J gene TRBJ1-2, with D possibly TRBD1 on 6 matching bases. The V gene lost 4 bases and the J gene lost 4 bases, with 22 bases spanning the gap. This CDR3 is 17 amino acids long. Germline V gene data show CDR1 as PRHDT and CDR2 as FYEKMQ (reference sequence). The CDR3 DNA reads TGTGCCAGCAGCTATAAGGCGGCAGGGGCCGCGGGCTATGGCTACACCTTC. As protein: CASSYKAAGAAGYGYTF.

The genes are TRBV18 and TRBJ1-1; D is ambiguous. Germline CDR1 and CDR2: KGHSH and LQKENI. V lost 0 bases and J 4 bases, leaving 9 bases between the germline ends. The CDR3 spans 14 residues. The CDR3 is CASSPPFVSTEAFF. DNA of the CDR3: TGTGCCAGCTCACCACCTTTCGTGAGCACTGAAGCTTTCTTT.

The CDR3 DNA sequence: TGTGCCAGCAGCACGGACTACCCACACTCAGATACGCAGTATTTT. Protein sequence: CASSTDYPHSDTQYF. This chain joins TRBV5-4 and TRBJ2-3, with D perhaps matching TRBD2 (6 bases). Germline-derived CDR1 and CDR2 are SGHNT and YYREEE (reference sequence). V was shortened by 4 bases and J by 4 bases, with 16 bases between the two germline ends. This CDR3 contains 15 residues.

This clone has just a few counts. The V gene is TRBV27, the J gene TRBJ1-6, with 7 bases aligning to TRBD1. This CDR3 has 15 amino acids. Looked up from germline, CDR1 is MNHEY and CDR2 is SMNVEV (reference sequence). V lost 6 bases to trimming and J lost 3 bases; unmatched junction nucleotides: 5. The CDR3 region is CASSQDRHYNSPLHF. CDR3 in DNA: TGTGCCAGCAGCCAGGACAGGCACTATAATTCACCCCTCCACTTT.

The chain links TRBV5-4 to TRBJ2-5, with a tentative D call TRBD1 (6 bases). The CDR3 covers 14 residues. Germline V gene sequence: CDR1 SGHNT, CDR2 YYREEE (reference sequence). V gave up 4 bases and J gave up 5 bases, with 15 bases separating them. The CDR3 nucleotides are TGTGCCAGCAGCAGCGTGACTCAGGGGGAGACCCAGTACTTC. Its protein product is CASSSVTQGETQYF.

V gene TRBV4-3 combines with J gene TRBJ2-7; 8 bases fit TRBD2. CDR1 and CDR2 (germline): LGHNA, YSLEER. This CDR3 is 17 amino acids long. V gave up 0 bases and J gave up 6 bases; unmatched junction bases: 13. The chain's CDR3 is CASSQDLVSGGLGEQYF. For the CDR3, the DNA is TGCGCCAGCAGCCAAGATCTTGTGTCGGGGGGGCTTGGCGAGCAGTACTTC.

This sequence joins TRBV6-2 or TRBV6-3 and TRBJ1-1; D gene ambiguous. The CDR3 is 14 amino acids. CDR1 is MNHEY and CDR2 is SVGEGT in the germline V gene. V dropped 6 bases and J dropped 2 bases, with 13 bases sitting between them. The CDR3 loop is CASSWLTQNTEAFF. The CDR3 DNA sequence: TGTGCCAGCAGCTGGTTGACACAAAACACTGAAGCTTTCTTT.

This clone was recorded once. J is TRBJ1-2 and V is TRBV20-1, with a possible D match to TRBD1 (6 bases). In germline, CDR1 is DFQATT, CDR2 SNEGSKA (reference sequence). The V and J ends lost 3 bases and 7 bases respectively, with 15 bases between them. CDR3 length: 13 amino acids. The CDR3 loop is CSASGGASRGYTF. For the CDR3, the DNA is TGCAGTGCTAGTGGGGGCGCGAGCCGTGGCTACACCTTC.

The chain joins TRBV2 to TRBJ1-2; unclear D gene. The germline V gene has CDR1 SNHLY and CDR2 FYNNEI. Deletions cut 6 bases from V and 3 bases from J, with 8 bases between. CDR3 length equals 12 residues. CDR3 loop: CASRLDHYGYTF. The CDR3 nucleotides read TGTGCCAGCAGGTTAGATCACTATGGCTACACCTTC.

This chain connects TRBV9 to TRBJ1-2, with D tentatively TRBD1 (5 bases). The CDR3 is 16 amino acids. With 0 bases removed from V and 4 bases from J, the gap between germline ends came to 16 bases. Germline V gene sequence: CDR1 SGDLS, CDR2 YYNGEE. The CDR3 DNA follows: TGTGCCAGCAGCGTAGCTAAACAGGCTTACGTCTATGGCTACACCTTC. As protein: CASSVAKQAYVYGYTF.

As DNA, the CDR3 is TGTGCCAGCAGTTTCGGACAGTACACTGAAGCTTTCTTT. It encodes CASSFGQYTEAFF. This rearrangement joins TRBV11-3 to TRBJ1-1, with D maybe TRBD1 (6 bases). The CDR3 length is 13 residues. Germline CDR1 reads SGHNT; CDR2 reads YENEEA. Deletions cut 6 bases from V and 3 bases from J, with 11 bases between.

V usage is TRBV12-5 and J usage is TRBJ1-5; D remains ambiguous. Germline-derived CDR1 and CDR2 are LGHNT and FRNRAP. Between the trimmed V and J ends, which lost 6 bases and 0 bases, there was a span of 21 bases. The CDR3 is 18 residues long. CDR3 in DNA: TGTGCTAGTGGGCGAAGCGATGGAGGATCGGCTAGCAATCAGCCCCAGCATTTT. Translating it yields CASGRSDGGSASNQPQHF.

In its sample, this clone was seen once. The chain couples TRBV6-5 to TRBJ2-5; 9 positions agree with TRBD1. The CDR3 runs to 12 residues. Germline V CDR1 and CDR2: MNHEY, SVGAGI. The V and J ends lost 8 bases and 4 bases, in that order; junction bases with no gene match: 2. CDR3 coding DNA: TGTGCCAGCGCGGGACAGGGAGAGACCCAGTACTTC. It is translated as CASAGQGETQYF.

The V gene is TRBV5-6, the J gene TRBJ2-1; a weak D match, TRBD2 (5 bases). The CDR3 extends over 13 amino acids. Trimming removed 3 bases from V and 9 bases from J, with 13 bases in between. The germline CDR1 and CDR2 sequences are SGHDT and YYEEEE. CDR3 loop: CASSWVLDIEQFF. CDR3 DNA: TGTGCCAGCAGCTGGGTACTAGATATTGAGCAGTTCTTC.

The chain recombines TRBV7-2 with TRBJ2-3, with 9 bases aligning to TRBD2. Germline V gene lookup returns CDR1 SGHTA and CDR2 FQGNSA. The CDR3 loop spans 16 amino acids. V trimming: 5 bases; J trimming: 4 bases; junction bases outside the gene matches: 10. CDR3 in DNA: TGTGCCAGCAGCAGAGACCCAGCGGGGGGCGCAGATACGCAGTATTTT. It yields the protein CASSRDPAGGADTQYF.

CDR3 amino acids: CATSDWGGRETQYF. The CDR3 nucleotides read TGTGCCACCAGTGATTGGGGGGGGCGGGAGACCCAGTACTTC. The V and J genes are TRBV24-1 and TRBJ2-5; possible D gene TRBD2, 7 bases. The CDR3 spans 14 residues. From germline, CDR1 is KGHDR and CDR2 SFDVKD. V dropped 2 bases and J dropped 5 bases, with 11 bases sitting between them.

CDR3 amino acids: CASRPGQGKGNEQFF. CDR3 nucleotides: TGTGCCAGCAGACCGGGACAGGGAAAGGGCAATGAGCAGTTCTTC. The chain recombines TRBV6-6 with TRBJ2-1; 9 positions agree with TRBD1. Germline-derived CDR1 and CDR2 are MNHNY and SVGAGI (reference sequence). J was trimmed by 6 bases and V by 6 bases; bases with no gene match: 9. The CDR3 is 15 residues long.

The DNA for the CDR3 is TGTGCCAGCAGCTCTGGGAGGTATAATTCACCCCTCCACTTT. Amino acids: CASSSGRYNSPLHF. The chain joins TRBV7-9 to TRBJ1-6; D unresolved. Germline CDR1 reads SEHNR; CDR2 reads FQNEAQ (reference sequence). With 4 bases removed from V and 4 bases from J, the gap between germline ends came to 8 bases. The CDR3 totals 14 residues. Full variable domain (remainder filled in from reference TRBV7-9 and TRBJ1-6): DTGVSQNPRHKITKRGQNVTFRCDPISEHNRLYWYRQTLGQGPEFLTYFQNEAQLEKSRLLSDRFSAERPKGSFSTLEIQRTEQGDSAMYLCASSSGRYNSPLHFGNGTRLTVT.